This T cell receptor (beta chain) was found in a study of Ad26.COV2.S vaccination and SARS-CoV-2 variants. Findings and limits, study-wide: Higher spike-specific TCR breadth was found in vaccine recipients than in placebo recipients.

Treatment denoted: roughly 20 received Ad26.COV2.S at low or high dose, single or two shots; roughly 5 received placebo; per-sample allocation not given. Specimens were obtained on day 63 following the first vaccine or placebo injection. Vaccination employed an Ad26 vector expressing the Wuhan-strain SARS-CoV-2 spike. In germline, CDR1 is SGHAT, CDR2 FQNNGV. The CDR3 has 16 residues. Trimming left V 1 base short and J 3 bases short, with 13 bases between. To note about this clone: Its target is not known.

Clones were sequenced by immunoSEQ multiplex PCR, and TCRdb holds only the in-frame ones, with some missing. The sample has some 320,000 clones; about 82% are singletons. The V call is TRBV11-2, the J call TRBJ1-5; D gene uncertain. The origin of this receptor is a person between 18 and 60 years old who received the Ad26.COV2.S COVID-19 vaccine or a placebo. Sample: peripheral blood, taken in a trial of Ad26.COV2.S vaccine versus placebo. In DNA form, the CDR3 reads TGTGCCAGCAGCTTAGGAAGCAGCCGAGACAATCAGCCCCAGCATTTT. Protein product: CASSLGSSRDNQPQHF.